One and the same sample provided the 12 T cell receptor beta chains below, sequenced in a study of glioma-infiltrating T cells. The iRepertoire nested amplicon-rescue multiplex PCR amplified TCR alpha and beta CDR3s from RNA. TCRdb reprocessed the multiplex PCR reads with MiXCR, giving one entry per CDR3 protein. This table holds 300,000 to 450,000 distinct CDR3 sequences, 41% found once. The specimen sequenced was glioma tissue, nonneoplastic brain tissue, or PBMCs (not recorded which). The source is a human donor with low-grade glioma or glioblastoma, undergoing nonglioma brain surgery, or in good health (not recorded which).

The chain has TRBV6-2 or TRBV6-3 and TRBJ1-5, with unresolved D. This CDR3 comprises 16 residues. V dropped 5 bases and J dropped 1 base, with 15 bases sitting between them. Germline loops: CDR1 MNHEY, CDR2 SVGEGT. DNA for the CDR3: TGTGCCAGCAGTCCAAGTGAGGGCTTGAGCAATCAGCCCCAGCATTTT. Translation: CASSPSEGLSNQPQHF.

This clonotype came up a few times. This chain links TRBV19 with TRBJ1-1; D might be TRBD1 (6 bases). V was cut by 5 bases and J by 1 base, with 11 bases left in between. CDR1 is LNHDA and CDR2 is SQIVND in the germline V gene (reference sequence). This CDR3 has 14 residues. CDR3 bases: TGTGCCAGTAGTTGGGGACACCAGAACACTGAAGCTTTCTTT. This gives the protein CASSWGHQNTEAFF.

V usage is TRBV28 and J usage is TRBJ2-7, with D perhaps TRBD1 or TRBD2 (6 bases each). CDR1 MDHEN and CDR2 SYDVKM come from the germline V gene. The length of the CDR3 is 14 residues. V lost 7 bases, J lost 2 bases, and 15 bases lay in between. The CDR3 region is CASTYPGAPYEQYF. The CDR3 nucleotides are TGTGCCAGCACTTATCCGGGGGCCCCCTACGAGCAGTACTTC. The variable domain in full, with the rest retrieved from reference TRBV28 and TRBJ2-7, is DVKVTQSSRYLVKRTGEKVFLECVQDMDHENMFWYRQDPGLGLRLIYFSYDVKMKEKGDIPEGYSVSREKKERFSLILESASTNQTSMYLCASTYPGAPYEQYFGPGTRLTVT.

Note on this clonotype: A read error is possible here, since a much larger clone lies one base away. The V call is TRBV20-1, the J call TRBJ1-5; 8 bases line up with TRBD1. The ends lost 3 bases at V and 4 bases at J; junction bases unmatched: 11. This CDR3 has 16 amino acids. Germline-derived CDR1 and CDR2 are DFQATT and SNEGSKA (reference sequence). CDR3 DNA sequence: TGCAGTGCTAGCGTCGGGACAGGCCGTTCTAATCAGCCCCAGCATTTT. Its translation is CSASVGTGRSNQPQHF.

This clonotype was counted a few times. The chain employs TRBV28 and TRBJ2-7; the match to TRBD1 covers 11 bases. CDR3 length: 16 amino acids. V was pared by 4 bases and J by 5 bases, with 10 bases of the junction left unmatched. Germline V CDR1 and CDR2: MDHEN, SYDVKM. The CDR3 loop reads CASSSPQDRGLNEQYF. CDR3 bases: TGTGCCAGCAGTTCGCCCCAGGACAGGGGGCTTAACGAGCAGTACTTC.

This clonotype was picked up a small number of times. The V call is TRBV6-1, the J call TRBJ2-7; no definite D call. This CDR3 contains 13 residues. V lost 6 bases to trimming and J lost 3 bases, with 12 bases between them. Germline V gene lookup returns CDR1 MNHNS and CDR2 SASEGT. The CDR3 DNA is TGTGCCAGCAGCCACGACCCTTACTACGAGCAGTACTTC. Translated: CASSHDPYYEQYF.

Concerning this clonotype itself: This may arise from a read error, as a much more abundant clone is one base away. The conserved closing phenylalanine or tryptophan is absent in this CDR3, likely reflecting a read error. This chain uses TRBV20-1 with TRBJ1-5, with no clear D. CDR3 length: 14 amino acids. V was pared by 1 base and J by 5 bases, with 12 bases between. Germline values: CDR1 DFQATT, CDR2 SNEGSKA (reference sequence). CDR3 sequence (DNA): TGCAGTGCTAGAGTGTTCAGTCCGGATCAGCCCCAGCATCTT. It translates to CSARVFSPDQPQHL.

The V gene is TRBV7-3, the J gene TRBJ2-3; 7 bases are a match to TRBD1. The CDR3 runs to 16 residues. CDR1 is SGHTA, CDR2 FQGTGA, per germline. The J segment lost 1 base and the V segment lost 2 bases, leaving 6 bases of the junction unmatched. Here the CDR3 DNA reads TGTGCCAGCAGCTTATACAGGGGCGAGGGCACAGATACGCAGTATTTT. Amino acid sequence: CASSLYRGEGTDTQYF.

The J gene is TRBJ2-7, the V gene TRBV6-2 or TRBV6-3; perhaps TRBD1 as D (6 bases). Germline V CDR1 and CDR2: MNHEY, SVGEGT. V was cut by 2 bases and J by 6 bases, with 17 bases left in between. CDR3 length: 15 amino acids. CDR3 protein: CASSYDPGTLGEQYF. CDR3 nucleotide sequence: TGTGCCAGCAGTTACGATCCAGGGACATTGGGCGAGCAGTACTTC.

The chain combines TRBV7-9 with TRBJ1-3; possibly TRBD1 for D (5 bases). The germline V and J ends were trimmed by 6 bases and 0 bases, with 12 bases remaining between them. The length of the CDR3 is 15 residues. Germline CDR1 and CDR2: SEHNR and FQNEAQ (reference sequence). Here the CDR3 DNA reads TGTGCCAGCAGATGGGACGGAATCTCTGGAAACACCATATATTTT. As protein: CASRWDGISGNTIYF.

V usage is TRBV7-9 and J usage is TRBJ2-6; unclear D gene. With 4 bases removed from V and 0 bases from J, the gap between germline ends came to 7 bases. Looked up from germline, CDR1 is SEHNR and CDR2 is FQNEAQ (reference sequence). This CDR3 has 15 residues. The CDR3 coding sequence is TGTGCCAGCAGCTCCTCCTCCTCTGGGGCCAACGTCCTGACTTTC. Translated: CASSSSSSGANVLTF.

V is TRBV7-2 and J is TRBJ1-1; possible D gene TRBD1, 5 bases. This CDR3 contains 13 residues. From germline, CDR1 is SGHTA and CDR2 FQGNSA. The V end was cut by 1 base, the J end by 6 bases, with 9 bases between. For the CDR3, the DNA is TGTGCCAGCAGCTTAGGTGTGACAGCTGAAGCTTTCTTT. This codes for CASSLGVTAEAFF.